What follows describes a single T cell receptor beta chain. Its matching antigen is unknown. V was cut by 2 bases and J by 7 bases, with 15 bases left in between. CDR1 and CDR2 from the germline V gene are MDHEN and SYDVKM. The CDR3 sequence is 15 residues long. Data came from immunoSEQ multiplex PCR; TCRdb stores just in-frame clones and leaves some out. The data contain 200,000 to 250,000 clones, more than 85% of them seen just once; the ten biggest clones take up approximately 1%. This specimen comes from a study of T cell responses to AZD1222 COVID-19 vaccine. Study-level findings and limits: Dominant CD4 TCR responses targeted spike regions 160-218 and 743-854. Repertoire sampling occurred only after the peak T cell response.

This TCR was sampled from an adult in good health. This chain joins TRBV28 and TRBJ2-1; D possibly corresponds to TRBD1 (6 bases). The material sequenced was peripheral blood, taken on day 0 of MenACWY control vaccination. CDR3 protein: CASSLPAGQSNEQFF. CDR3 in DNA: TGTGCCAGCAGTTTACCCGCAGGACAGTCGAATGAGCAGTTCTTC.